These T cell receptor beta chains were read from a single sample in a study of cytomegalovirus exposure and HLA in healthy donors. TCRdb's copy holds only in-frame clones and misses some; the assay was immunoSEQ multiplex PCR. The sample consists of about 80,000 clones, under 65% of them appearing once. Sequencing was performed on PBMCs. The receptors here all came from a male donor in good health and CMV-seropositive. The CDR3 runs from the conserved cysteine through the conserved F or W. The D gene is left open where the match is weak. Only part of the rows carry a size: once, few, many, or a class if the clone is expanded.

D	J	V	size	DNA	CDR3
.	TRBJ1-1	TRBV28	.	TGTGCCAGCAGCCGATGGACAGCCAGTACTGAAGCTTTCTTT	CASSRWTASTEAFF
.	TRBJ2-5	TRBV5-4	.	TGTGCCAGCAGCTTCAATCAAGAGGCCCAGTACTTC	CASSFNQEAQYF
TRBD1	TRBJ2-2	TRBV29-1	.	TGCAGCGTGGACAGGGGGACTGGGGAGCTGTTTTTT	CSVDRGTGELFF
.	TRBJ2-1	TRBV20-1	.	TGCAGTGCTACTCCTTTGCGGGACCTCTTCTTC	CSATPLRDLFF
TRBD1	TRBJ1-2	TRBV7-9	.	TGTGCCAGCAGCCCCCGGACAGGGGGTTCATTTGATGGCTACACCTTC	CASSPRTGGSFDGYTF
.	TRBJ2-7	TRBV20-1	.	TGCAGTGCTAGAGGGGAGTACGAGCAGTACTTC	CSARGEYEQYF
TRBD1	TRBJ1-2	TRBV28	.	TGTGCCAGCAGTTCCGGACAGGCCGGTTATGGCTACACCTTC	CASSSGQAGYGYTF
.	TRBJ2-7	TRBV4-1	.	TGCGCCAGCAGCCAATTTCACAGGGGGAGGGGCGAGCAGTACTTC	CASSQFHRGRGEQYF
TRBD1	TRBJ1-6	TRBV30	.	TGTGCCTGGGGACCTTCCGGGACAGGGGGCAAAGCTTCACCCCTCCACTTT	CAWGPSGTGGKASPLHF
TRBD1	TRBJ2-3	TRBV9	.	TGTGCCAGCAGCGACAGGGGAACTGGTGCAGATACGCAGTATTTT	CASSDRGTGADTQYF
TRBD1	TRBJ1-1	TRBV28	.	TGTGCCAGCGGAGACAGGGGGCTGGACACTGAAGCTTTCTTT	CASGDRGLDTEAFF
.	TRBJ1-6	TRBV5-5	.	TGTGCCAGCAGCTTGGGGCAGGTGAATTCACCCCTCCACTTT	CASSLGQVNSPLHF
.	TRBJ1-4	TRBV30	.	TGTGCCTGGAGAGGGGGAGGGGAACTGTTTTTT	CAWRGGGELFF
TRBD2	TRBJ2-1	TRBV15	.	TGTGCCACCAGCAGAGGTGGGGGAGGGCCGAGCTCCTACAATGAGCAGTTCTTC	CATSRGGGGPSSYNEQFF
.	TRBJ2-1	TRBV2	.	TGTGCCAGCAGTGAAGATAGGGGTATGCTCAATGAGCAGTTCTTC	CASSEDRGMLNEQFF
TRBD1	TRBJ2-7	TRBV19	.	TGTGCCAGTAGTACCAGACAGGGGGTCTCCTACGAGCAGTACTTC	CASSTRQGVSYEQYF
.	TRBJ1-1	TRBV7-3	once	TGTGCCAGCAGCTTAACGGTACAGAACACTGAAGCTTTCTTT	CASSLTVQNTEAFF
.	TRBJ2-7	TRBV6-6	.	TGTGCCAGCACCAGCGACTCCGCCTACGAGCAGTACTTC	CASTSDSAYEQYF
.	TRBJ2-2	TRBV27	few	TGTGCCAGCAGTTTGAGGCTAACGAACACCGGGGAGCTGTTTTTT	CASSLRLTNTGELFF
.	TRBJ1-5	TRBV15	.	TGTGCCACCAGCAGATCCCTGCCGGTCTTTAGCAATCAGCCCCAGCATTTT	CATSRSLPVFSNQPQHF
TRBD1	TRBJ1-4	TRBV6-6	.	TGTGCCAGCAGTTTAACAGGGGAAGCAACTAATGAAAAACTGTTTTTT	CASSLTGEATNEKLFF
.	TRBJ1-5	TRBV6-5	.	TGTGCCAGCAGTGCTCGACAGAGCAGCAATCAGCCCCAGCATTTT	CASSARQSSNQPQHF
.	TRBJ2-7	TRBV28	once	TGTGCCACCTCCCAGGGGGCGGGGGCCTACGAGCAGTACTTC	CATSQGAGAYEQYF
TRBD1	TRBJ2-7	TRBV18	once	TGTGCCAGCTCAACCTCCGGACAGGTTGGGGGCTACGAGCAGTACTTC	CASSTSGQVGGYEQYF
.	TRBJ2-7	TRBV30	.	TGTGCCTGGAACGTCAGGGGTTTGTACGAGCAGTACTTC	CAWNVRGLYEQYF
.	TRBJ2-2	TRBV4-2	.	TGTGCCAGCAGCCAAAACTCTAACCTCGGGGAGCTGTTTTTT	CASSQNSNLGELFF
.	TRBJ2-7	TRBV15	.	TGTGCCACCAGCAGAGATCTCACAGCCGATTACTCCTACGAGCAGTACTTC	CATSRDLTADYSYEQYF
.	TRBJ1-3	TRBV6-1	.	TGTGCCAGCACCACGGGCTCTGGAAACACCATATATTTT	CASTTGSGNTIYF
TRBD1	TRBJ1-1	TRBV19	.	TGTGCCAGTAGTATAACAGGGGGTGGCACTGAAGCTTTCTTT	CASSITGGGTEAFF
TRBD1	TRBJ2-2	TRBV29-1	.	TGCAGCGCCGGTACCGGGACAGCGAACACCGGGGAGCTGTTTTTT	CSAGTGTANTGELFF
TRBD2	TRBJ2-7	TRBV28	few	TGTGCCAGCAGCCCCCTCGGGACTAGCGGGGACGAGCAGTACTTC	CASSPLGTSGDEQYF
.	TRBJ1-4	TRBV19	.	TGTGCCAGTAGTATAGGGTCGCAGGGCGCTGAAAAACTGTTTTTT	CASSIGSQGAEKLFF
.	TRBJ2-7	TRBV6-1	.	TGTGCCAGCAGTGAAGTAAGGGGGTCAGTACACGAGCAGTACTTC	CASSEVRGSVHEQYF
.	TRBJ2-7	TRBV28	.	TGTGCCAGCAGTTTAAGAGGGTCAACGCCGGGCTACGAGCAGTACTTC	CASSLRGSTPGYEQYF
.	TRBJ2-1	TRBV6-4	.	TGTGCCAGCAGTGAGACGGGGAGTACCTACAATGAGCAGTTCTTC	CASSETGSTYNEQFF
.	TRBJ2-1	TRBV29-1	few	TGCAGCGCTAGTGAAGGAGTTTACAATGAGCAGTTCTTC	CSASEGVYNEQFF
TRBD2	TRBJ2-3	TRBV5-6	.	TGTGCCAGCAGCCCCGGGACTAGCGGCACAGATACGCAGTATTTT	CASSPGTSGTDTQYF
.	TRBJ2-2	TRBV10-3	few	TGTGCCATACCCAGAGGACCAACCGGGAGCGGGGAGCTGTTTTTT	CAIPRGPTGSGELFF
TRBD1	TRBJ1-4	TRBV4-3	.	TGCGCCAGCAGCCAAGAGACAGGGGGGAATGAAAAACTGTTTTTT	CASSQETGGNEKLFF
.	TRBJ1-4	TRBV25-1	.	TGTGCCAGCAGTGAAGGCCTTGAGGGTGAAAAACTGTTTTTT	CASSEGLEGEKLFF